The next 29 T cell receptor beta chains were all read from a single sample in a study of T cell responses to AZD1222 COVID-19 vaccine. TCRdb keeps only in-frame clones here, not all; method: immunoSEQ multiplex PCR. The data hold 180,000 or so clones, with approximately 94% observed a single time. The specimen was peripheral blood, collected 28 days after the second AZD1222 dose. The receptors shown here come from an adult who received the AZD1222 COVID-19 vaccine.

The chain combines TRBV9 with TRBJ2-3; 10 nucleotides line up with TRBD2. V was clipped by 4 bases and J by 2 bases; unmatched bases: 4. The germline V gene has CDR1 SGDLS and CDR2 YYNGEE. The CDR3 length is 15 residues. This CDR3 reads CASSNSGGPTDTQYF. The CDR3 DNA is TGTGCCAGCAGCAATAGCGGGGGGCCCACAGATACGCAGTATTTT. Looking up the rest from reference TRBV9 and TRBJ2-3 gives the full variable domain: DSGVTQTPKHLITATGQRVTLRCSPRSGDLSVYWYQQSLDQGLQFLIQYYNGEERAKGNILERFSAQQFPDLHSELNLSSLELGDSALYFCASSNSGGPTDTQYFGPGTRLTVL.

The J gene is TRBJ2-1, the V gene TRBV19; possible D gene TRBD2, 6 bases. Trimming removed 2 bases from V and 0 bases from J, with 11 bases in between. Germline CDR1 and CDR2: LNHDA and SQIVND (reference sequence). The CDR3 has 16 residues. CDR3: CASSIQGLSSYNEQFF. CDR3 in DNA: TGTGCCAGTAGTATACAGGGACTTAGCTCCTACAATGAGCAGTTCTTC.

The chain links TRBV18 to TRBJ1-4, with D uncertain. The V gene lost 6 bases and the J gene lost 2 bases, with 13 bases spanning the gap. Per the germline V gene, CDR1 is KGHSH and CDR2 is LQKENI. This CDR3 contains 15 residues. The CDR3 sequence is CASSANGWTNEKLFF. The CDR3 coding sequence is TGTGCCAGCTCCGCAAACGGGTGGACTAATGAAAAACTGTTTTTT.

This clone came up a few times. For the CDR3, the DNA is TGTGCCAGCAGCCAATGGGGCGGGGGCGGAACAGATACGCAGTATTTT. Its translation is CASSQWGGGGTDTQYF. The J gene is TRBJ2-3, the V gene TRBV4-2; TRBD2 is a possible D gene (7 bases). V lost 2 bases, J lost 3 bases, and 15 bases lay in between. The CDR3 is made up of 16 amino acids. The V gene's germline CDR1 is LGHNA and CDR2 YNFKEQ.

For this clone: Other DNA sequences of this sample code for an identical CDR3. The chain employs TRBV6-2 or TRBV6-3 and TRBJ2-1; possibly TRBD1 for D (5 bases). V was pared by 0 bases and J by 9 bases, with 6 bases between. Germline loops: CDR1 MNHEY, CDR2 SVGEGT. The CDR3 runs 12 residues. Written as DNA, the CDR3 is TGTGCCAGCAGTTACTCAGGGGTTGAGCAGTTCTTC. Its protein product is CASSYSGVEQFF.

This clone has just one count. CDR3 in amino acids: CASSQGTSGGVPSTDTQYF. The CDR3 DNA reads TGTGCCAGCAGCCAAGGGACTAGCGGGGGGGTTCCTAGCACAGATACGCAGTATTTT. This chain connects TRBV14 to TRBJ2-3; the match to TRBD2 covers 15 bases. This CDR3 has 19 residues. Germline V CDR1 and CDR2: SGHDN, FVKESK. Unmatched junction bases numbered 5, after V lost 1 base and J lost 0 bases.

The rearrangement uses TRBV7-3 and TRBJ1-1, with 8 bases matching TRBD1. The CDR3 covers 16 residues. Per the germline V gene, CDR1 is SGHTA and CDR2 is FQGTGA. J was trimmed by 2 bases and V by 1 base; bases with no gene match: 6. The CDR3 DNA reads as TGTGCCAGCAGCTTAAACGGGGGACAGGTAAACACTGAAGCTTTCTTT. Protein sequence: CASSLNGGQVNTEAFF.

This clone came up once. The chain has TRBV6-5 and TRBJ1-4, with D unresolved. Deletions cut 0 bases from V and 7 bases from J, with 12 bases between. The CDR3 spans 15 residues. Germline V gene sequence: CDR1 MNHEY, CDR2 SVGAGI. The CDR3 region is CASSYSRLGSEKLFF. CDR3 nucleotide sequence: TGTGCCAGCAGTTACTCGCGGCTAGGGAGTGAAAAACTGTTTTTT.

The gene calls are TRBV5-1 and TRBJ2-7; TRBD1 matches at 8 bases. Germline assignment: CDR1 SGHRS and CDR2 YFSETQ. This CDR3 is 13 amino acids long. The J segment lost 11 bases and the V segment lost 0 bases, leaving 7 bases of the junction unmatched. In nucleotides, the CDR3 is TGCGCCAGCAGCTTGGCCGGACAGGGCGTGGAGTACTTC. This sequence encodes CASSLAGQGVEYF.

The V and J genes are TRBV7-9 and TRBJ2-1; 7 nucleotides line up with TRBD1. This CDR3 is 13 amino acids long. CDR1 is SEHNR and CDR2 is FQNEAQ in the germline V gene (reference sequence). The V gene end was trimmed by 1 base and the J gene end by 6 bases; junction bases not matched to a gene: 0. As DNA, the CDR3 is TGTGCCAGCAGCTTAGGACAGGGCAATGAGCAGTTCTTC. Amino acid sequence: CASSLGQGNEQFF.

The gene calls are TRBV21-1 and TRBJ2-3; the DNA was not compared with TRBD1, the D call given in the table. TRBV21-1 is a pseudogene. The CDR3 has 16 residues. The CDR3 DNA sequence: TGTGCCAGCAGCAAACCGGGACAGGGATCCACAGATACGCAGTATTTT. Its translation is CASSKPGQGSTDTQYF.

The V call is TRBV7-9, the J call TRBJ1-5; D is unclear. CDR3 length equals 17 residues. The V gene lost 1 base and the J gene lost 0 bases, with 13 bases spanning the gap. Looked up from germline, CDR1 is SEHNR and CDR2 is FQNEAQ (reference sequence). Here the CDR3 DNA reads TGTGCCAGCAGCTTAGAAGTTTCCGGCTATAGCAATCAGCCCCAGCATTTT. This encodes CASSLEVSGYSNQPQHF. The entire variable domain, with the rest obtained from reference TRBV7-9 and TRBJ1-5, is as follows: DTGVSQNPRHKITKRGQNVTFRCDPISEHNRLYWYRQTLGQGPEFLTYFQNEAQLEKSRLLSDRFSAERPKGSFSTLEIQRTEQGDSAMYLCASSLEVSGYSNQPQHFGDGTRLSIL.

The gene calls are TRBV18 and TRBJ1-1, with no clear D. V was shortened by 5 bases and J by 12 bases, with 13 bases between the two germline ends. CDR3 length: 11 residues. Germline V gives CDR1 KGHSH, CDR2 LQKENI. The CDR3 DNA follows: TGTGCCAGCTCAGAAGACAAGAGGTCTTTCTTT. It yields the protein CASSEDKRSFF.

The rearrangement joins TRBV6-2 or TRBV6-3 to TRBJ1-5; D unclear. There are 15 residues in the CDR3. V lost 2 bases to trimming and J lost 4 bases, with 12 bases between them. Germline-derived CDR1 and CDR2 are MNHEY and SVGEGT. Here the CDR3 reads CASSYTGSGNQPQHF. The CDR3 nucleotides read TGTGCCAGCAGTTACACCGGGTCGGGGAATCAGCCCCAGCATTTT.

In its sample, this clone was seen once. Other DNA sequences within the sample encode an identical CDR3. The DNA for the CDR3 is TGCGCCAGCAGCTTGGGGGGGACTAACTATGGCTACACCTTC. Protein product: CASSLGGTNYGYTF. This sequence joins TRBV5-1 and TRBJ1-2; possible D gene TRBD1, 5 bases. CDR3 length: 14 residues. Trimming left V 0 bases short and J 0 bases short, with 6 bases between. The germline V gene has CDR1 SGHRS and CDR2 YFSETQ.

The genes are TRBV6-5 and TRBJ2-7; TRBD2 matches at 12 bases. The CDR3 contains 15 residues. The J segment lost 3 bases and the V segment lost 0 bases, leaving 0 bases of the junction unmatched. CDR1 and CDR2 from the germline V gene are MNHEY and SVGAGI. CDR3 bases: TGTGCCAGCAGTTACTCGACTAGCGGGGGCTACGAGCAGTACTTC. Its translation is CASSYSTSGGYEQYF.

The gene calls are TRBV2 and TRBJ1-6, with D uncertain. The CDR3 runs to 15 residues. Trimming pared 3 bases from V and 5 bases from J, leaving 11 bases between. The V gene's germline CDR1 is SNHLY and CDR2 FYNNEI. CDR3 amino acids: CASSEGSANNSPLHF. In DNA, the CDR3 is TGTGCCAGCAGTGAGGGGTCAGCCAATAATTCACCCCTCCACTTT.

The J gene is TRBJ1-5, the V gene TRBV2; possibly TRBD1 for D (6 bases). This CDR3 spans 16 amino acids. The V end was cut by 0 bases, the J end by 1 base, with 10 bases between. The germline V gene has CDR1 SNHLY and CDR2 FYNNEI. CDR3 loop: CASSEASGASNQPQHF. The CDR3 DNA reads TGTGCCAGCAGTGAAGCGTCAGGGGCCAGCAATCAGCCCCAGCATTTT.

The chain uses TRBV18 and TRBJ1-2, with 10 nucleotides matching TRBD1. CDR3 length: 16 residues. Germline CDR1 KGHSH, CDR2 LQKENI. Trimming cost V 2 bases and J 6 bases; bases outside gene matches: 9. DNA for the CDR3: TGTGCCAGCTCACCAACCCCCGGGACAGGGGAACATGGCTACACCTTC. This sequence encodes CASSPTPGTGEHGYTF.

The chain carries TRBV7-7 and TRBJ2-2; TRBD1 agrees at 9 bases. The junction had 11 bases not matched to a gene; V was cut back by 5 bases and J by 7 bases. There are 16 residues in the CDR3. Germline CDR1 is SSHAT and CDR2 is FNYEAQ (reference sequence). CDR3 bases: TGTGCCAGCAGCAACACAGGGGGCAGTATTAGCGGGGAGCTGTTTTTT. It yields the protein CASSNTGGSISGELFF. Combining the CDR3 with reference TRBV7-7 and TRBJ2-2 gives the whole variable domain GAGVSQSPRYKVTKRGQDVTLRCDPISSHATLYWYQQALGQGPEFLTYFNYEAQPDKSGLPSDRFSAERPEGSISTLTIQRTEQRDSAMYRCASSNTGGSISGELFFGEGSRLTVL.

V and J are TRBV5-4 and TRBJ2-7, with a possible D match to TRBD2 (6 bases). The V end lost 4 bases, the J end lost 0 bases, and 20 bases lay between the germline ends. The germline V gene encodes CDR1 SGHNT and CDR2 YYREEE (reference sequence). The CDR3 extends over 17 amino acids. In DNA, the CDR3 is TGTGCCAGCAGCCCCCGGGGCCTTTTGGGGGGCTCCTACGAGCAGTACTTC. Amino acids: CASSPRGLLGGSYEQYF. The full variable domain, its missing parts supplied by reference TRBV5-4 and TRBJ2-7, is ETGVTQSPTHLIKTRGQQVTLRCSSQSGHNTVSWYQQALGQGPQFIFQYYREEENGRGNFPPRFSGLQFPNYSSELNVNALELDDSALYLCASSPRGLLGGSYEQYFGPGTRLTVT.

This CDR3 is CASSPASGGAGEQFF. As DNA, the CDR3 is TGTGCCAGCAGTCCCGCTAGCGGGGGGGCGGGTGAGCAGTTCTTC. The chain recombines TRBV6-2 or TRBV6-3 with TRBJ2-1; 12 nucleotides agree with TRBD2. V dropped 5 bases and J dropped 9; count of bases not matched to a gene: 8. The CDR3 loop spans 15 amino acids. Germline loops: CDR1 MNHEY, CDR2 SVGEGT.

The V and J genes are TRBV5-1 and TRBJ2-1; D unresolved. The germline V gene encodes CDR1 SGHRS and CDR2 YFSETQ. V shed 4 bases and J shed 3 bases, with 11 bases lying between them. CDR3 length: 14 residues. CDR3 sequence reads: CASSPSGDYNEQFF. CDR3 nucleotide sequence: TGCGCCAGCAGCCCTAGTGGGGACTACAATGAGCAGTTCTTC.

The chain joins TRBV2 to TRBJ1-2; 9 positions agree with TRBD1. Germline V gene sequence: CDR1 SNHLY, CDR2 FYNNEI. The CDR3 is 12 residues long. V lost 7 bases and J lost 4; bases outside the gene matches: 1. The CDR3 protein is CASTGQGYGYTF. The CDR3 region has the DNA TGTGCCAGCACGGGACAGGGCTATGGCTACACCTTC.

This chain uses TRBV6-1 with TRBJ2-7; D is undetermined. The V end lost 3 bases, the J end lost 0 bases, and 9 bases lay between the germline ends. The germline V gene encodes CDR1 MNHNS and CDR2 SASEGT. The CDR3 has 14 amino acids. Here the CDR3 reads CASSDRPSSYEQYF. In nucleotides, the CDR3 is TGTGCCAGCAGTGACCGTCCGAGCTCCTACGAGCAGTACTTC.

This rearrangement joins TRBV4-3 to TRBJ1-2; D gene ambiguous. Per the germline V gene, CDR1 is LGHNA and CDR2 is YSLEER. The CDR3 is 14 amino acids. V dropped 3 bases and J dropped 5 bases, with 13 bases sitting between them. The CDR3 DNA is TGCGCCAGCAGCCAGACGGACCGGAGTTATGGCTACACCTTC. Translation: CASSQTDRSYGYTF.

Only one count was recorded for this clone. The rearrangement joins TRBV29-1 to TRBJ1-1; 8 bases map to TRBD1. Trimming at V came to 6 bases and at J to 4 bases, leaving 7 bases not matched to a gene. Germline assignment: CDR1 SQVTM and CDR2 ANQGSEA. The CDR3 loop spans 13 amino acids. The CDR3 coding sequence is TGCAGCGTAACCAGCCAGGGGGCCACTGAAGCTTTCTTT. It codes for CSVTSQGATEAFF.

The J gene is TRBJ1-1, the V gene TRBV28, with D tentatively TRBD1 (6 bases). Trimming took 3 bases from V and 2 from J, leaving 16 bases between them. From germline, CDR1 is MDHEN and CDR2 SYDVKM. The length of the CDR3 is 16 residues. Written as DNA, the CDR3 is TGTGCCAGCAGTTTTCTTGCGTACAGGGATAACACTGAAGCTTTCTTT. Residues: CASSFLAYRDNTEAFF.

The genes are TRBV29-1 and TRBJ2-1, with D unresolved. V lost 1 base to trimming and J lost 9 bases, with 22 bases between them. The germline V gene has CDR1 SQVTM and CDR2 ANQGSEA. The CDR3 contains 16 residues. DNA of the CDR3: TGCAGCGTTGAAGTCTGGACCAACCCCACCTCCCGTGAGCAGTTCTTC. It is translated as CSVEVWTNPTSREQFF.